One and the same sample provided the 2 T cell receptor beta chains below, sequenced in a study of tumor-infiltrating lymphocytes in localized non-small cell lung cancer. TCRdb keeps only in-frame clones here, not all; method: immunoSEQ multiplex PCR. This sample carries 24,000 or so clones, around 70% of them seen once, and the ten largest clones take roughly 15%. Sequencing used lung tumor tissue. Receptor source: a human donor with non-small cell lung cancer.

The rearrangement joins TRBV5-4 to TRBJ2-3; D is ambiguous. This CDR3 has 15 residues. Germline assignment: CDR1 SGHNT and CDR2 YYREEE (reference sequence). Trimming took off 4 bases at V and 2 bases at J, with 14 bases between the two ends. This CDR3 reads CASSQAQYFTDTQYF. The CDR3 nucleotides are TGTGCCAGCAGCCAGGCACAGTATTTCACAGATACGCAGTATTTT.

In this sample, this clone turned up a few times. CDR3 DNA: TGTGCCAGCAGTTACAGGGGGGTTGGGAATCAGCCCCAGCATTTT. This codes for CASSYRGVGNQPQHF. The J gene is TRBJ1-5, the V gene TRBV6-6, with a tentative D call TRBD1 (6 bases). Germline values: CDR1 MNHNY, CDR2 SVGAGI (reference sequence). The CDR3 is 15 residues long. Between the trimmed V and J ends, which lost 2 bases and 4 bases, there was a span of 12 bases.